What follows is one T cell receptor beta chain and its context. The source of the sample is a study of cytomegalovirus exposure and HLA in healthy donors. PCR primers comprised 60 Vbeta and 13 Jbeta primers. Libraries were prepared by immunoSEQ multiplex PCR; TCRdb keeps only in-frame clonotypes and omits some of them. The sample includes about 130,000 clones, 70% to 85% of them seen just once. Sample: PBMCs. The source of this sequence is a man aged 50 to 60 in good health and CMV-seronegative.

CDR3 coding DNA: TGTGCCAGCAGCTTAGACCGAACGGGAGGCTACACCTTC. Its protein product is CASSLDRTGGYTF. This chain connects TRBV7-3 to TRBJ1-2; D is uncertain. Trimming left V 2 bases short and J 8 bases short, with 12 bases between. Germline CDR1 and CDR2: SGHTA and FQGTGA. This CDR3 has 13 amino acids. Drawing the rest from reference TRBV7-3 and TRBJ1-2, the complete variable domain is GAGVSQTPSNKVTEKGKYVELRCDPISGHTALYWYRQSLGQGPEFLIYFQGTGAADDSGLPNDRFFAVRPEGSVSTLKIQRTERGDSAVYLCASSLDRTGGYTFGSGTRLTVV.